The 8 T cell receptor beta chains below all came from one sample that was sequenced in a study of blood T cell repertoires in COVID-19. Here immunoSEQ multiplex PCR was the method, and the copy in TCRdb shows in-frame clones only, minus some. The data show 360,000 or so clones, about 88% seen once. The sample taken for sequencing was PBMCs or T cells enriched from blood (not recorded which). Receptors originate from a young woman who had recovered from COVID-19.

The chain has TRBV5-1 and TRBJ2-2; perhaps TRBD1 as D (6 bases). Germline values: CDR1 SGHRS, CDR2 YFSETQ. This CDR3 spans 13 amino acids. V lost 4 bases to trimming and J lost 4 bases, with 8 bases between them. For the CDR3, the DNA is TGCGCCAGCAGCAAGGACAGCACCGGGGAGCTGTTTTTT. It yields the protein CASSKDSTGELFF.

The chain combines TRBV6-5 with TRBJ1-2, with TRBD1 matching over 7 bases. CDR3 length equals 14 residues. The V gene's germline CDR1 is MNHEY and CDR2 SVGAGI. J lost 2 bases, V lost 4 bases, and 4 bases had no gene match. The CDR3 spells CASSLTGSNYGYTF. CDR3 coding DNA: TGTGCCAGCAGTTTGACAGGGTCCAACTATGGCTACACCTTC.

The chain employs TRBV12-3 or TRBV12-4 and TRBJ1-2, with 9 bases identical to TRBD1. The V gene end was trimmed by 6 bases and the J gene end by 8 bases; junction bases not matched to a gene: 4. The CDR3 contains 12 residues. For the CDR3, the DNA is TGTGCCAGCAGGAATACAGGGGGCGGCTACACCTTC. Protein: CASRNTGGGYTF.

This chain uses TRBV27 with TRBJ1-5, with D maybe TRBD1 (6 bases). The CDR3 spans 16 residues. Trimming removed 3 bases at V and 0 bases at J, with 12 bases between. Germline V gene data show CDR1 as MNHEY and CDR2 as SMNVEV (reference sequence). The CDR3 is CASSLKGDYSNQPQHF. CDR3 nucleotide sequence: TGTGCCAGCAGTTTGAAGGGGGATTATAGCAATCAGCCCCAGCATTTT.

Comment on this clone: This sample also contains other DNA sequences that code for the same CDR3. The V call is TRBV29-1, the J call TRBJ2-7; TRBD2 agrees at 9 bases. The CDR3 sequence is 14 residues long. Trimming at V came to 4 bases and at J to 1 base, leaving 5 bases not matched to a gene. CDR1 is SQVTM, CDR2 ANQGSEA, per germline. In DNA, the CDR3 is TGCAGCGTTGGGCTAGCGGGAAGATCCTACGAGCAGTACTTC. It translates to CSVGLAGRSYEQYF.

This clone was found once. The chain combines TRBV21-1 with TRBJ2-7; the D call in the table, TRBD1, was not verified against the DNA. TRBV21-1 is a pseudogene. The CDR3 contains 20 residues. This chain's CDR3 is CASSKGKEGAAVLQSYEQYF. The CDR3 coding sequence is TGTGCCAGCAGCAAAGGGAAGGAGGGGGCTGCAGTACTCCAATCCTACGAGCAGTACTTC.

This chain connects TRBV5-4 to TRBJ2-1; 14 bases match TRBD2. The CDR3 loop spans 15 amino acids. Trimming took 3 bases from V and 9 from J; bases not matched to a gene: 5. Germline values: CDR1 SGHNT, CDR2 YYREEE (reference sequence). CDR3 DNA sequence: TGTGCCAGCAGCTATCCGGGACTAGCGGGAGTTGAGCAGTTCTTC. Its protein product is CASSYPGLAGVEQFF.

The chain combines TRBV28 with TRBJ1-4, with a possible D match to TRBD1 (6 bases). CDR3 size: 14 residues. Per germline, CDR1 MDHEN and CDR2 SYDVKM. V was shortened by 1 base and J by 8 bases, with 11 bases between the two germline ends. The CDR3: CASSLSGAGEKLFF. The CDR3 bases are TGTGCCAGCAGTTTATCAGGGGCAGGGGAAAAACTGTTTTTT.